This T cell receptor beta chain comes out of a study of shared T cell receptors in the human thymus. Deletions cut 6 bases from V and 9 bases from J, with 18 bases between. This CDR3 contains 14 residues. Germline CDR1 MDHEN, CDR2 SYDVKM. The protocol was immunoSEQ multiplex PCR, while the TCRdb copy is restricted to in-frame clones and leaves out a portion. Here the sample spans hundreds of thousands of clones, around 87% being singletons. The sample was also reused in another study, on human thymus T cells. That report adds: Healthy Finnish infants undergoing corrective surgery for congenital heart defects were the donors. Corrective heart surgery yielded resections, and these provided the thymus tissue. Thymic and blood repertoires showed apparently biased V and J gene usage. Highly overlapping thymic repertoires in unrelated individuals were reported by related research.

The rearrangement uses TRBV28 and TRBJ2-1; possible D gene TRBD2, 6 bases. The sequencing sample was made of thymocytes. This TCR came from a boy younger than two with a congenital heart defect. The CDR3 coding sequence is TGTGCCAGCAGCACACCCTCCCGGGGGAGTGAGCAGTTCTTC. It encodes CASSTPSRGSEQFF.